The following is a TCR beta chain sequence with its context. The germline CDR1 and CDR2 sequences are MDHEN and SYDVKM. The V and J ends lost 3 bases and 1 base, in that order; junction bases with no gene match: 5. The CDR3 runs 16 residues. All trial patients relapsed after autologous stem cell transplantation. This sample stems from a study of PD-1 blockade in classical Hodgkin lymphoma. Using immunoSEQ multiplex PCR, the repertoire was profiled, and TCRdb retains in-frame clones only, with some absent. The sample consists of roughly 81,000 clones, about nine tenths of them appearing once. The clonotype comes from a human donor with classical Hodgkin lymphoma. The sequencing here drew on peripheral blood mononuclear cells (PBMCs), taken before the second cycle of nivolumab. The chain couples TRBV28 to TRBJ1-4, with 7 bases identical to TRBD1. This chain's CDR3 is CASSFLGTETNEKLFF. The CDR3 bases are TGTGCCAGCAGTTTTTTGGGGACAGAAACTAATGAAAAACTGTTTTTT.